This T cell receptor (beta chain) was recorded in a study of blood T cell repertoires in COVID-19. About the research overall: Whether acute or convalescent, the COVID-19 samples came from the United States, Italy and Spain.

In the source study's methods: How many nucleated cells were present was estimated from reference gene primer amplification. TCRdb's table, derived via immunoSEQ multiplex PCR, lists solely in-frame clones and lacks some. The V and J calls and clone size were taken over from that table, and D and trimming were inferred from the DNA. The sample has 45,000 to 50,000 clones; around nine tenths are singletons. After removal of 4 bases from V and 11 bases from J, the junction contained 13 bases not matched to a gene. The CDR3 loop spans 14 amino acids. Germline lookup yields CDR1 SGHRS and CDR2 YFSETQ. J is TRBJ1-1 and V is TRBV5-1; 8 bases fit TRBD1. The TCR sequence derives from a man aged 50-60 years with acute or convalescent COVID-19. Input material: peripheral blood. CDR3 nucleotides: TGCGCCAGCAGCGAAGACAGGGGAATGGCTCGGGCTTTCTTT. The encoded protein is CASSEDRGMARAFF.